This T cell receptor beta chain was identified in a study of shared T cell receptors in the human thymus. Some clones are missing from TCRdb's copy, which holds only in-frame ones; the method was immunoSEQ multiplex PCR. The table lists hundreds of thousands of clones, 80% to 90% of them singletons. Per the germline V gene, CDR1 is LGHNT and CDR2 is FRNRAP. There are 17 residues in the CDR3. V lost 7 bases and J 5 bases, leaving 26 bases between the germline ends. This same sample was also taken into another study, of human thymus T cells. Turning to that study: Corrective heart surgery yielded resections, and these provided the thymus tissue. Thymic and blood repertoires appeared to carry a bias in their V and J gene usage.

This sequence joins TRBV12-5 and TRBJ2-5, with D tentatively TRBD1 (6 bases). The clonotype comes from a boy under two years old with a congenital heart defect. Specimen: thymocytes. Here the CDR3 DNA reads TGTGCTAGTGCCCAAGGTAGGGGGACATATCAGGGGGAGACCCAGTACTTC. Translation: CASAQGRGTYQGETQYF. The full variable domain, with the rest looked up from reference TRBV12-5 and TRBJ2-5, is DARVTQTPRHKVTEMGQEVTMRCQPILGHNTVFWYRQTMMQGLELLAYFRNRAPLDDSGMPKDRFSAEMPDATLATLKIQPSEPRDSAVYFCASAQGRGTYQGETQYFGPGTRLLVL.